A selection of T cell receptor beta chains follows, all from one sample in a study of T cell responses to AZD1222 COVID-19 vaccine. Sequencing used immunoSEQ multiplex PCR; TCRdb keeps in-frame clones, though not all of them. The sample lists about 150,000 clones, 94% occurring once. The sample in question was peripheral blood, obtained on day 0 of AZD1222 vaccination. The receptor source for this set is an adult in good health. The CDR3 runs from the conserved cysteine through the conserved F or W. The D gene is left open where the match is weak. Only some rows state a clone size, as once, few, many or a class for expanded clones.

-	TRBV7-9	TRBJ2-3	TRBD1	CASSFQTGPFTDTQYF	TGTGCCAGCAGCTTTCAGACAGGGCCTTTCACAGATACGCAGTATTTT
-	TRBV29-1	TRBJ2-2	-	CSVRDPYIGTGELFF	TGCAGCGTTAGGGACCCCTACATTGGGACCGGGGAGCTGTTTTTT
-	TRBV11-2	TRBJ1-5	-	CASSLRVNQPQHF	TGTGCCAGCAGCTTACGCGTCAATCAGCCCCAGCATTTT
-	TRBV5-1	TRBJ2-2	-	CASSPTQAMNTGELFF	TGCGCCAGCAGCCCGACCCAGGCGATGAACACCGGGGAGCTGTTTTTT
-	TRBV7-9	TRBJ1-1	-	CASSLQSYTEAFF	TGTGCCAGCAGCCTACAGAGTTACACTGAAGCTTTCTTT
-	TRBV6-2/TRBV6-3	TRBJ1-6	TRBD1	CASSFRDSNSPLHF	TGTGCCAGCAGTTTCCGGGACAGCAATTCACCCCTCCACTTT
-	TRBV18	TRBJ2-1	-	CASSPAALGRQFF	TGTGCCAGCTCACCCGCGGCCCTCGGTAGGCAGTTCTTC
-	TRBV10-3	TRBJ2-2	-	CAISVSRDTGELFF	TGTGCCATCAGTGTAAGCAGGGACACCGGGGAGCTGTTTTTT
-	TRBV7-9	TRBJ2-1	TRBD2	CASSTSGFAYNEQFF	TGTGCCAGCAGCACTAGCGGGTTTGCCTACAATGAGCAGTTCTTC
-	TRBV3-1/TRBV3-2	TRBJ1-4	-	CASSLTGGEKLFF	TGTGCCAGCAGCCTGACGGGGGGTGAAAAACTGTTTTTT
-	TRBV28	TRBJ1-4	-	CATQRRGATNEKLFF	TGTGCCACCCAACGGAGGGGGGCAACTAATGAAAAACTGTTTTTT
-	TRBV7-9	TRBJ2-6	-	CASSLSESGANVLTF	TGTGCCAGCAGCTTAAGCGAATCTGGGGCCAACGTCCTGACTTTC
-	TRBV19	TRBJ2-1	TRBD2	CASRVGGGSSYNEQFF	TGTGCCAGTAGGGTTGGGGGAGGGTCCTCCTACAATGAGCAGTTCTTC
-	TRBV9	TRBJ1-6	-	CASSVGSGSPLHF	TGTGCCAGCAGCGTAGGCTCGGGCTCACCCCTCCACTTT
-	TRBV28	TRBJ1-5	TRBD1	CASSLPGQNNQPQHF	TGTGCCAGCAGTCTACCGGGACAGAACAATCAGCCCCAGCATTTT
once	TRBV4-1	TRBJ2-2	-	CASSPAINTGELFF	TGCGCCAGCAGCCCTGCCATTAACACCGGGGAGCTGTTTTTT
-	TRBV5-1	TRBJ1-2	TRBD1	CASRSGTGLYGYTF	TGCGCCAGCAGGTCCGGGACAGGGCTCTATGGCTACACCTTC
-	TRBV28	TRBJ1-5	-	CASSQPGQPQHF	TGTGCCAGCAGCCAGCCGGGTCAGCCCCAGCATTTT
-	TRBV30	TRBJ1-2	-	CAWSVGRNYGYTF	TGTGCCTGGAGTGTAGGTAGAAACTATGGCTACACCTTC
-	TRBV19	TRBJ1-5	-	CATKGEDQPQHF	TGTGCCACAAAGGGGGAGGATCAGCCCCAGCATTTT
-	TRBV6-2/TRBV6-3	TRBJ2-6	TRBD1	CASIPGGALPRSGANVLTF	TGTGCCAGCATCCCAGGGGGCGCTTTACCGCGTTCGGGGGCCAACGTCCTGACTTTC
once	TRBV27	TRBJ2-1	-	CASSPEGHWRGNEQFF	TGTGCCAGCAGTCCGGAGGGGCATTGGAGGGGCAATGAGCAGTTCTTC
-	TRBV9	TRBJ2-5	-	CASSGAVGQGKETQYF	TGTGCCAGCAGCGGAGCCGTGGGGCAGGGGAAAGAGACCCAGTACTTC
-	TRBV6-6	TRBJ1-2	-	CASSSDRGAGGYTF	TGTGCCAGCAGTTCCGACCGGGGGGCAGGTGGCTACACCTTC
-	TRBV4-1	TRBJ2-1	-	CASSPPPSDEQFF	TGCGCCAGCAGCCCCCCTCCTAGCGATGAGCAGTTCTTC
-	TRBV29-1	TRBJ2-1	-	CSVSANRDGPNEQFF	TGCAGCGTTTCCGCTAACCGGGACGGACCTAATGAGCAGTTCTTC
-	TRBV18	TRBJ2-2	TRBD1	CASSQQGANTGELFF	TGTGCCAGCTCACAACAGGGGGCGAACACCGGGGAGCTGTTTTTT
-	TRBV5-1	TRBJ1-4	-	CASSLGRVGEKLFF	TGCGCCAGCAGCTTAGGCAGGGTTGGTGAAAAACTGTTTTTT
-	TRBV5-1	TRBJ1-2	TRBD1	CASSSGTGWYGYTF	TGCGCCAGCAGCTCCGGGACAGGGTGGTATGGCTACACCTTC
-	TRBV5-4	TRBJ2-5	TRBD2	CASSQPGTSRETQYF	TGTGCCAGCAGCCAACCTGGGACTAGTAGAGAGACCCAGTACTTC
once	TRBV3-1/TRBV3-2	TRBJ1-2	-	CASSPITGLGGYTF	TGTGCCAGCAGCCCGATTACAGGGTTGGGTGGCTACACCTTC
-	TRBV12-5	TRBJ2-1	TRBD2	CASLDGRVSNEQFF	TGTGCTAGTCTGGACGGGAGGGTGTCGAATGAGCAGTTCTTC
-	TRBV2	TRBJ1-1	-	CASSEGGYKAFF	TGTGCCAGCAGTGAGGGAGGGTACAAGGCTTTCTTT
-	TRBV4-3	TRBJ2-4	TRBD1	CASSQDTTDRGYIQYF	TGCGCCAGCAGCCAAGATACCACAGACAGGGGGTACATTCAGTACTTC
once	TRBV29-1	TRBJ1-3	-	CSVAESGNTIYF	TGCAGCGTTGCGGAGTCTGGAAACACCATATATTTT
-	TRBV4-2	TRBJ1-2	-	CASSQDPRPTNYGYTF	TGTGCCAGCAGCCAAGATCCCAGACCGACTAACTATGGCTACACCTTC
-	TRBV5-5	TRBJ1-5	-	CASSFGLTEPQHF	TGTGCCAGCAGCTTTGGGTTGACAGAGCCCCAGCATTTT
-	TRBV21-1	TRBJ1-2	-	CASSKGLNYGYTF	TGTGCCAGCAGCAAGGGGCTTAACTATGGCTACACCTTC
-	TRBV15	TRBJ1-4	-	CATSRDKATYNEKLFF	TGTGCCACCAGCAGAGATAAGGCAACTTATAATGAAAAACTGTTTTTT
-	TRBV4-2	TRBJ2-1	-	CASSQDGRGQGLNEQFF	TGTGCCAGCAGCCAAGATGGGAGGGGGCAAGGTCTCAATGAGCAGTTCTTC
-	TRBV5-1	TRBJ2-5	-	CASSWGGSKGETQYF	TGCGCCAGCAGCTGGGGCGGGTCAAAAGGAGAGACCCAGTACTTC
once	TRBV27	TRBJ1-6	TRBD1	CASSPNRGRLNSPLHF	TGTGCCAGCAGTCCAAACAGGGGGCGCCTGAATTCACCCCTCCACTTT
-	TRBV5-1	TRBJ2-1	TRBD1	CASSLFRGTVYNEQFF	TGCGCCAGCAGCTTGTTTAGAGGGACAGTTTACAATGAGCAGTTCTTC
-	TRBV7-9	TRBJ1-1	-	CASSFIRVPEAFF	TGTGCCAGCAGCTTTATCAGGGTCCCTGAAGCTTTCTTT
-	TRBV7-8	TRBJ1-1	-	CASSSARGGNTEAFF	TGTGCCAGCAGTTCGGCACGTGGGGGGAACACTGAAGCTTTCTTT
-	TRBV2	TRBJ1-1	TRBD1	CASRPRQGAVSNTEAFF	TGTGCCAGCAGACCTCGACAGGGGGCCGTATCGAACACTGAAGCTTTCTTT
-	TRBV7-8	TRBJ1-2	-	CASSLVDSWGYGYTF	TGTGCCAGCAGCTTAGTCGACAGTTGGGGGTATGGCTACACCTTC
few	TRBV24-1	TRBJ2-6	-	CATSEGAGTPGANVLTF	TGTGCCACCAGTGAGGGGGCCGGCACCCCTGGGGCCAACGTCCTGACTTTC
-	TRBV5-1	TRBJ1-2	TRBD1	CASSFLQGNYGYTF	TGCGCCAGCAGCTTCTTACAGGGGAACTATGGCTACACCTTC
-	TRBV7-8	TRBJ1-2	-	CASSLQGSLDYGYTF	TGTGCCAGCAGCCTACAGGGTAGTTTAGACTATGGCTACACCTTC
-	TRBV12-3/TRBV12-4	TRBJ2-5	-	CASSWWGNETQYF	TGTGCCAGCAGTTGGTGGGGAAATGAGACCCAGTACTTC
once	TRBV4-2	TRBJ2-6	-	CASSQDESNGANVLTF	TGTGCCAGCAGCCAAGATGAGAGTAACGGGGCCAACGTCCTGACTTTC
few	TRBV9	TRBJ1-1	-	CASSGGRGTEAFF	TGTGCCAGCAGCGGGGGCCGCGGCACTGAAGCTTTCTTT